Following are 29 T cell receptor beta chains from one sample sequenced in a study of T cell repertoires in cytomegalovirus infection. Their antigens are not known. From the reads, TCRdb called clonotypes with MiXCR, one entry per CDR3 protein. The sample lists 650,000 to 900,000 distinct CDR3 sequences, over 25% seen once, with over 10% in the top ten. The source material was cultured CD8+ T cells from PBMCs, sampled from culture after CMV antigen stimulation. The receptors originated from a human donor in good health (CMV status not recorded). Some clones in this sample may be carry-over from other donors' samples.

In its sample, this clonotype was seen many times. The chain combines TRBV7-8 with TRBJ1-2; 8 positions agree with TRBD1. Losses at the gene ends were 2 bases for V and 4 bases for J; bases not matched to a gene: 6. CDR1 and CDR2 (germline): SGHVS, FQNEAQ. This CDR3 is 15 amino acids long. DNA for the CDR3: TGTGCCAGCAGCTTACAGGGGGCGCGGAGCTATGGCTACACCTTC. Translation gives CASSLQGARSYGYTF.

The chain employs TRBV20-1 and TRBJ1-6; 11 bases map to TRBD1. Germline V gives CDR1 DFQATT, CDR2 SNEGSKA (reference sequence). The CDR3 runs to 15 residues. V shed 5 bases, J shed 8 bases, and the junction held 8 bases outside the gene matches. The chain's CDR3 is CSAVRRGQGDSPLHF. In nucleotides, the CDR3 is TGCAGTGCTGTCCGGAGGGGACAGGGGGATTCACCCCTCCACTTT.

The rearrangement joins TRBV7-9 to TRBJ2-5; D is uncertain. CDR3 length equals 14 residues. The V gene's germline CDR1 is SEHNR and CDR2 FQNEAQ (reference sequence). Trimming removed 4 bases from V and 1 base from J, with 10 bases in between. The CDR3 DNA is TGTGCCAGCAGCTCAGGATCCCGCCAAGAGACCCAGTACTTC. Protein sequence: CASSSGSRQETQYF.

In this sample, this clonotype turned up once. This chain links TRBV2 with TRBJ2-6, with D unresolved. The CDR3 is 15 residues long. Per germline, CDR1 SNHLY and CDR2 FYNNEI. The V gene lost 4 bases and the J gene lost 0 bases, with 7 bases spanning the gap. CDR3 sequence reads: CASSAIVSGANVLTF. CDR3 in DNA: TGTGCCAGCAGTGCGATCGTCTCTGGGGCCAACGTCCTGACTTTC.

CDR3 coding DNA: TGTGCCAGCAGAACAGGGGATCAGCCCCAGCATTTT. This codes for CASRTGDQPQHF. V usage is TRBV7-6 and J usage is TRBJ1-5; 7 nucleotides match TRBD1. Germline-derived CDR1 and CDR2 are SGHVS and FNYEAQ. V was clipped by 6 bases and J by 5 bases; unmatched bases: 1. The CDR3 runs to 12 residues.

This clonotype has just a few counts. The chain recombines TRBV20-1 with TRBJ2-2; no definite D call. Per germline, CDR1 DFQATT and CDR2 SNEGSKA (reference sequence). The V end was cut by 5 bases, the J end by 4 bases, with 5 bases between. This CDR3 region has 11 residues. The CDR3 protein is CSAPTTGELFF. Here the CDR3 DNA reads TGCAGTGCTCCGACCACCGGGGAGCTGTTTTTT.

This clonotype was seen at least ten times. CDR3 nucleotides: TGTGCCAGCAGTTATGAAGCCAGCAACACTGAAGCTTTCTTT. This encodes CASSYEASNTEAFF. The chain has TRBV12-3 or TRBV12-4 and TRBJ1-1; D gene unclear. Trimming took off 4 bases at V and 2 bases at J, with 11 bases between the two ends. The CDR3 contains 14 residues.

DNA for the CDR3: TGTGCCAGCAGCTTAGTATCCGAGCAGTACTTC. Its protein is CASSLVSEQYF. The chain recombines TRBV7-9 with TRBJ2-7; no clear D gene. CDR3 size: 11 residues. V was clipped by 1 base and J by 6 bases, with 4 bases between them. Germline-derived CDR1 and CDR2 are SEHNR and FQNEAQ (reference sequence).

This clonotype was observed a handful of times. The chain combines TRBV12-3 or TRBV12-4 with TRBJ2-5; D gene uncertain. The ends were cut back, 7 bases at V and 3 bases at J, with 15 bases in the middle. The CDR3 covers 14 residues. CDR3 loop: CASTPDSDEETQYF. DNA for the CDR3: TGTGCCAGCACCCCTGACTCGGACGAAGAGACCCAGTACTTC.

This clonotype was counted between two and nine times. The chain employs TRBV10-3 and TRBJ2-7, with 12 bases matching TRBD1. Germline loops: CDR1 ENHRY, CDR2 SYGVKD. V lost 2 bases to trimming and J lost 6 bases; unmatched junction nucleotides: 5. CDR3 length equals 15 residues. DNA for the CDR3: TGTGCCATCAGTGAGGCAGGGACAGGGGGCGGCGAGCAGTACTTC. Translated, it gives CAISEAGTGGGEQYF.

The chain recombines TRBV2 with TRBJ2-7; no reliable D call. The CDR3 consists of 14 residues. Trimming shortened V by 4 bases and J by 0 bases, and 10 bases separated the two germline ends. The germline CDR1 and CDR2 sequences are SNHLY and FYNNEI. The CDR3 loop reads CASSAGFSSYEQYF. The CDR3 DNA sequence: TGTGCCAGCAGTGCCGGATTCAGCTCCTACGAGCAGTACTTC.

The chain couples TRBV11-3 to TRBJ2-1; tentatively, D is TRBD1 or TRBD2 (6 bases each). The CDR3 covers 15 residues. V was shortened by 5 bases and J by 4 bases, with 15 bases between the two germline ends. Germline CDR1 SGHNT, CDR2 YENEEA. The CDR3 coding sequence is TGTGCCAGCAGCCGGGGGCTAGGCCCATACAATGAGCAGTTCTTC. Amino acid sequence: CASSRGLGPYNEQFF.

The V and J genes are TRBV12-3 or TRBV12-4 and TRBJ2-1; D remains ambiguous. Trimming took 6 bases from V and 3 from J, leaving 21 bases between them. This CDR3 spans 17 amino acids. This CDR3 is CASRPTFTGLGYNEQFF. Here the CDR3 DNA reads TGTGCCAGCAGGCCAACCTTTACTGGTCTAGGCTACAATGAGCAGTTCTTC.

This clonotype was detected a few times. The genes are TRBV6-2 or TRBV6-3 and TRBJ1-1; no clear D gene. This CDR3 has 14 amino acids. CDR1 and CDR2 from the germline V gene are MNHEY and SVGEGT. V lost 2 bases and J lost 8, with 15 bases in between. CDR3 sequence: CASSYTRSGTEAFF. CDR3 bases: TGTGCCAGCAGTTACACGAGGTCCGGAACGGAAGCTTTCTTT.

This clonotype was counted between two and nine times. The chain combines TRBV12-5 with TRBJ2-7; 7 bases align to TRBD1. The V segment lost 0 bases and the J segment 1 base; nucleotides outside the gene matches: 6. The germline CDR1 and CDR2 sequences are LGHNT and FRNRAP. The CDR3 consists of 16 residues. The CDR3 region is CASGLVGQGDSYEQYV. DNA of the CDR3: TGTGCTAGTGGTTTGGTAGGTCAGGGGGATTCCTACGAGCAGTACGTC.

This clonotype occurred a few times. The chain joins TRBV20-1 to TRBJ2-4; TRBD2 matches at 16 bases. Germline V gene data show CDR1 as DFQATT and CDR2 as SNEGSKA (reference sequence). V trimming: 5 bases; J trimming: 1 base; junction bases outside the gene matches: 5. This CDR3 spans 17 amino acids. CDR3 sequence (DNA): TGCAGTGCTCCGGGACTAGCGGGGGGGCCCGCCAAAAACATTCAGTACTTC. Amino acids: CSAPGLAGGPAKNIQYF.

The rearrangement links TRBV2 to TRBJ2-7, with 7 bases aligning to TRBD2. The CDR3 totals 11 residues. The V gene's germline CDR1 is SNHLY and CDR2 FYNNEI. V was pared by 11 bases and J by 3 bases, with 4 bases of the junction left unmatched. For the CDR3, the DNA is TGTGCCCCGTCGGGGGGCTACGAGCAGTACGTC. This sequence encodes CAPSGGYEQYV.

The rearrangement uses TRBV15 and TRBJ1-1; D is uncertain. With 5 bases removed from V and 8 bases from J, the gap between germline ends came to 12 bases. CDR3 size: 12 residues. Looked up from germline, CDR1 is LNHNV and CDR2 is YYDKDF (reference sequence). This chain's CDR3 is CATSGGLQEAFF. The DNA for the CDR3 is TGTGCCACCAGCGGAGGGCTTCAAGAAGCTTTCTTT.

Only a few counts were recorded for this clonotype. This chain uses TRBV19 with TRBJ2-7; TRBD1 agrees at 8 bases. The CDR3 sequence is 13 residues long. The germline CDR1 and CDR2 sequences are LNHDA and SQIVND (reference sequence). V lost 9 bases, J lost 1 base, and 5 bases stayed unmatched. CDR3 coding DNA: TGTGCCAGCCGACAGGGGTTTTCCTACGAGCAGTACTTC. Its protein product is CASRQGFSYEQYF.

This clonotype was seen more than once but under ten times. The chain joins TRBV5-8 to TRBJ1-2; D gene uncertain. Trimming cost V 1 base and J 4 bases, with 11 bases left between them. The germline V gene has CDR1 SGHTS and CDR2 YDEGEE. The CDR3 contains 14 residues. Here the CDR3 reads CASSLPSRSYGYTF. The DNA of the CDR3 is TGTGCCAGCAGCTTGCCAAGCAGGTCCTATGGCTACACCTTC.

The gene calls are TRBV20-1 and TRBJ2-3; 8 bases are a match to TRBD2. The CDR3 extends over 16 amino acids. CDR1 is DFQATT and CDR2 is SNEGSKA in the germline V gene (reference sequence). V lost 0 bases and J lost 3; bases outside the gene matches: 8. CDR3: CSARDATREVTDTQYF. In DNA, the CDR3 is TGCAGTGCTAGAGATGCGACGCGGGAGGTTACAGATACGCAGTATTTT.

This clonotype was counted at least ten times. The J gene is TRBJ2-5, the V gene TRBV7-9, with TRBD2 as a possible D gene (6 bases). The CDR3 is made up of 14 amino acids. In germline, CDR1 is SEHNR, CDR2 FQNEAQ (reference sequence). Trimming left V 5 bases short and J 4 bases short, with 14 bases between. CDR3 sequence (DNA): TGTGCCAGCAGCCAACGGAGGGGTTCAGAGACCCAGTACTTC. Its protein product is CASSQRRGSETQYF.

The sample holds many counts of this clonotype. The chain has TRBV7-2 and TRBJ1-3; the D is unclear. V lost 5 bases to trimming and J lost 1 base, with 12 bases between them. The length of the CDR3 is 15 residues. Germline CDR1 SGHTA, CDR2 FQGNSA. The DNA for the CDR3 is TGTGCCAGCAGCCTGTGGACGGAATCTGGAAACACCATATATTTT. This encodes CASSLWTESGNTIYF.

This clonotype occurred a few times. The V gene is TRBV20-1, the J gene TRBJ1-2, with D perhaps matching TRBD1 (6 bases). CDR3 length equals 19 residues. Trimming stripped 0 bases from V and 0 bases from J, with 23 bases between. Germline CDR1 reads DFQATT; CDR2 reads SNEGSKA (reference sequence). The DNA of the CDR3 is TGCAGTGCTAGAGAATGGGGGCGATATACGACAGGAGCTAACTATGGCTACACCTTC. This encodes CSAREWGRYTTGANYGYTF.

The gene calls are TRBV14 and TRBJ1-3; D possibly corresponds to TRBD1 (5 bases). Trimming removed 2 bases at V and 3 bases at J, with 20 bases between. The CDR3 has 18 residues. CDR1 and CDR2 (germline): SGHDN, FVKESK. CDR3 nucleotide sequence: TGTGCCAGCAGCCAATCTGGTTTATCGGGACGCCTTGGAAACACCATATATTTT. Its translation: CASSQSGLSGRLGNTIYF.

The chain has TRBV10-3 and TRBJ1-1, with D possibly TRBD1 on 6 matching bases. The CDR3 has 12 residues. V was cut by 4 bases and J by 6 bases, with 9 bases left in between. CDR1 ENHRY and CDR2 SYGVKD come from the germline V gene. CDR3 protein: CAISGGPAEAFF. DNA for the CDR3: TGTGCCATCAGTGGGGGGCCAGCTGAAGCTTTCTTT.

The table lists this clonotype with a few counts. The chain uses TRBV9 and TRBJ1-1; TRBD1 is a possible D gene (5 bases). Deletions cut 4 bases from V and 6 bases from J, with 19 bases between. The CDR3 is 15 residues long. Germline values: CDR1 SGDLS, CDR2 YYNGEE. Here the CDR3 DNA reads TGTGCCAGCAGCCCCCAGCAAAAATGGGGCTCTGAAGCTTTCTTT. Translating gives CASSPQQKWGSEAFF.

This clonotype was picked up a small number of times. The chain carries TRBV2 and TRBJ1-1, with 9 bases fitting TRBD1. V lost 6 bases and J lost 1; bases outside the gene matches: 3. Germline V gene lookup returns CDR1 SNHLY and CDR2 FYNNEI. CDR3 length: 14 amino acids. CDR3 region: CASRGQGTNTEAFF. The CDR3 DNA follows: TGTGCCAGCAGGGGACAGGGAACGAACACTGAAGCTTTCTTT. The entire variable domain, with the rest obtained from reference TRBV2 and TRBJ1-1, is as follows: EPEVTQTPSHQVTQMGQEVILRCVPISNHLYFYWYRQILGQKVEFLVSFYNNEISEKSEIFDDQFSVERPDGSNFTLKIRSTKLEDSAMYFCASRGQGTNTEAFFGQGTRLTVV.

The J gene is TRBJ2-7, the V gene TRBV27; D ambiguous. The CDR3 has 13 residues. In germline, CDR1 is MNHEY, CDR2 SMNVEV (reference sequence). Trimming took off 1 base at V and 7 bases at J, with 11 bases between the two ends. In DNA, the CDR3 is TGTGCCAGCAGTTTATTGGGAAGCTCGGAGCAGTACGTC. It codes for CASSLLGSSEQYV.